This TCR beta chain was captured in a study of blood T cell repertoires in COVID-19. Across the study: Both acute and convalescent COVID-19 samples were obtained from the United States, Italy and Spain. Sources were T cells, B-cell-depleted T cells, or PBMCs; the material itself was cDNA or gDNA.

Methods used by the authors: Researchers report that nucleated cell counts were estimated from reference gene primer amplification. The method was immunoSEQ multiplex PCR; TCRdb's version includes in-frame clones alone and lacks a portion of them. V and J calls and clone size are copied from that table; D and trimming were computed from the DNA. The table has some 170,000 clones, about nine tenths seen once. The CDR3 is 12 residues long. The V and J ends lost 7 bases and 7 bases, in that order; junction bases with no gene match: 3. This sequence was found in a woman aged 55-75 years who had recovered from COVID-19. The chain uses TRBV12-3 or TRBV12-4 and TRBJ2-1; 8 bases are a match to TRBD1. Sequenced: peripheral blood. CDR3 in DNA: TGTGCCAGCACCCAGGGGGCAAATGAGCAGTTCTTC. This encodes CASTQGANEQFF.